Following are 7 T cell receptor beta chains from one sample sequenced in a study of identical twins. MiXCR, run by TCRdb on the 5' RACE reads, gives a single entry per CDR3 protein. The data show a few hundred thousand distinct CDR3 sequences, just under 10% seen once. In addition, the sample was reused for a study of yellow fever vaccine responses in identical twins.

The sample was PBMCs. These receptors came from a woman younger than 35 in good health.

As regards this clonotype: A junction end diverges from the germline sequence, so it may reflect a read error. The chain combines TRBV7-7 with TRBJ2-5, with D tentatively TRBD2 (6 bases). The CDR3 runs to 15 residues. Germline V gene sequence: CDR1 SSHAT, CDR2 FNYEAQ (reference sequence). This chain's CDR3 is CASSLSGDPQETQYF. In DNA form, the CDR3 reads TGTGCTAGCAGCTTATCGGGGGACCCCCAAGAGACCCAGTACTTC.

V usage is TRBV11-2 and J usage is TRBJ1-4; D is undetermined. Trimming pared 11 bases from V and 0 bases from J, leaving 16 bases between. Germline values: CDR1 SGHAT, CDR2 FQNNGV. The CDR3 extends over 15 amino acids. The CDR3 DNA sequence: TGTGCCGATAGTCTGGGTTCTGCAACTAATGAAAAACTGTTTTTT. Translated: CADSLGSATNEKLFF. Using reference TRBV11-2 and TRBJ1-4 for the parts outside the CDR3, the full variable domain is EAGVAQSPRYKIIEKRQSVAFWCNPISGHATLYWYQQILGQGPKLLIQFQNNGVVDDSQLPKDRFSAERLKGVDSTLKIQPAKLEDSAVYLCADSLGSATNEKLFFGSGTQLSVL.

This clonotype was detected ten times or more. This chain connects TRBV12-3 or TRBV12-4 to TRBJ2-7, with a weak D call TRBD1 (6 bases). The CDR3 extends over 13 amino acids. V lost 5 bases to trimming and J lost 2 bases, with 10 bases between them. CDR3 in DNA: TGTGCCAGCAGTCCACAGGGAACCTACGAGCAGTACTTC. Translation gives CASSPQGTYEQYF.

This clonotype was detected a few times. A read error is possible here, since a much larger clone lies one base away. V and J are TRBV12-3 or TRBV12-4 and TRBJ2-1, with D unclear. CDR3 length: 11 amino acids. V was clipped by 3 bases and J by 8 bases, with 5 bases between them. The CDR3 DNA sequence: TGTGCCAGCAGTTTCTGGGATGAGCAGTTCTTC. Protein product: CASSFWDEQFF.

The CDR3: CATSDRTSFVGANVLTF. The CDR3 nucleotides read TGTGCCACCAGTGACCGGACTAGTTTTGTTGGGGCCAACGTCCTGACTTTC. The chain joins TRBV24-1 to TRBJ2-6; the match to TRBD2 covers 7 bases. This CDR3 has 17 amino acids. Germline V gene sequence: CDR1 KGHDR, CDR2 SFDVKD. V gave up 4 bases and J gave up 3 bases; unmatched junction bases: 8.

There are many counts of this clonotype. This chain connects TRBV29-1 to TRBJ2-3; 8 positions match TRBD1. There are 14 residues in the CDR3. Germline V gene sequence: CDR1 SQVTM, CDR2 ANQGSEA. After removal of 2 bases from V and 1 base from J, the junction contained 2 bases not matched to a gene. CDR3 sequence: CSVELGQGTDTQYF. DNA of the CDR3: TGCAGCGTTGAATTGGGACAGGGCACAGATACGCAGTATTTT.

In this sample, this clonotype turned up a few times. V is TRBV9 and J is TRBJ2-3; D is tentatively TRBD1 or TRBD2 (7 bases each). Germline V gives CDR1 SGDLS, CDR2 YYNGEE. This CDR3 is 14 amino acids long. Trimming left V 4 bases short and J 6 bases short, with 15 bases between. Here the CDR3 DNA reads TGTGCCAGCAGCCCGACAGGGCGGGGGGATACGCAGTATTTT. It encodes CASSPTGRGDTQYF.